These 29 T cell receptor beta chains were sequenced from one sample in a study of T-cell reconstitution after alpha-beta-depleted transplantation in children. The authors prepared the TCRbeta library with unique molecular identifiers. TCRdb reanalysed the PCR reads using MiXCR and keeps one entry per CDR3 protein. In the table there are roughly 250,000 distinct CDR3 sequences, less than 9% of which are singletons. Here the sequenced sample was PBMCs, mostly from graft donor cells, taken 180 days after TCRalphabeta/CD19-depleted stem cell transplant. These receptor sequences come from a male patient younger than 18 who had a stem cell transplant for acute lymphoblastic leukemia, so the T cells may come from the graft donor.

On this clonotype: A read error may be the cause here, since a much bigger clone is one base away. V is TRBV20-1 and J is TRBJ2-5; 9 nucleotides agree with TRBD1. This CDR3 comprises 13 residues. CDR1 DFQATT and CDR2 SNEGSKA come from the germline V gene (reference sequence). CDR3 nucleotides: TGCAGAGCTACAACAGGGGGCTCGGAGACCCAGTACTTC. This encodes CRATTGGSETQYF.

In its sample, this clonotype was seen many times. In nucleotides, the CDR3 is TGTGCCAGCACCGTCGGCCTTGGGAGAAACATTCAGTACTTC. Translated: CASTVGLGRNIQYF. The chain carries TRBV11-2 and TRBJ2-4; D is possibly TRBD2 (5 bases). This CDR3 is 14 amino acids long. CDR1 and CDR2 from the germline V gene are SGHAT and FQNNGV. The V end lost 7 bases, the J end lost 6 bases, and 16 bases lay between the germline ends.

The sample holds many counts of this clonotype. DNA of the CDR3: TGTGCCAGCAGCGCCCAAATACCGGGACAGGGGGTGTTCGAGCAGTACTTC. This codes for CASSAQIPGQGVFEQYF. The chain links TRBV7-9 to TRBJ2-7; 11 positions match TRBD1. With V trimmed by 5 bases and J by 6 bases, 15 bases remained unmatched. The CDR3 totals 17 residues. Germline V CDR1 and CDR2: SEHNR, FQNEAQ (reference sequence). The full variable domain, rest sourced from reference TRBV7-9 and TRBJ2-7, is DTGVSQNPRHKITKRGQNVTFRCDPISEHNRLYWYRQTLGQGPEFLTYFQNEAQLEKSRLLSDRFSAERPKGSFSTLEIQRTEQGDSAMYLCASSAQIPGQGVFEQYFGPGTRLTVT.

The chain couples TRBV7-9 to TRBJ2-1; D call uncertain. This CDR3 spans 14 amino acids. V was clipped by 4 bases and J by 5 bases, with 12 bases between them. Per germline, CDR1 SEHNR and CDR2 FQNEAQ (reference sequence). This CDR3 reads CASSSSLHHNEQFF. The DNA of the CDR3 is TGTGCCAGCAGCTCTTCCCTCCACCACAATGAGCAGTTCTTC.

Ten or more counts support this clonotype. The rearrangement joins TRBV20-1 to TRBJ2-7, with D possibly TRBD2 on 5 matching bases. Deletions cut 1 base from V and 3 bases from J, with 13 bases between. CDR3 length: 14 amino acids. Germline lookup yields CDR1 DFQATT and CDR2 SNEGSKA (reference sequence). The CDR3 region is CSARAPGVFYEQYF. In DNA, the CDR3 is TGCAGTGCTAGAGCCCCCGGGGTCTTCTACGAGCAGTACTTC.

Many counts were recorded for this clonotype. The V call is TRBV7-2, the J call TRBJ2-5; possibly TRBD1 for D (5 bases). Germline loops: CDR1 SGHTA, CDR2 FQGNSA. V dropped 5 bases and J dropped 1 base, with 11 bases sitting between them. The CDR3 runs to 14 residues. The CDR3 DNA is TGTGCCAGCAGCCTTCGACAGTTCCAAGAGACCCAGTACTTC. Encoded protein: CASSLRQFQETQYF.

This clonotype turned up a few times. The chain carries TRBV6-7 and TRBJ2-3; D is uncertain. TRBV6-7 is sorted into the ORF group, with uncertain function. V lost 7 bases and J 6 bases, leaving 29 bases between the germline ends. CDR3 length: 18 amino acids. For the CDR3, the DNA is TGTGCCAGCATCCATCCTCGAGGCTTTCTCAAAAATTCGGATACGCAGTATTTT. This translates into CASIHPRGFLKNSDTQYF.

The CDR3 nucleotides are TGTACCATCAGTTTAACGGGGTATGGAGGGAGGGCCGCGGATACGCAGTATTTT. It translates to CTISLTGYGGRAADTQYF. The chain carries TRBV2 and TRBJ2-3; 7 positions agree with TRBD2. Germline loops: CDR1 SNHLY, CDR2 FYNNEI. This CDR3 is 18 amino acids long.

On this clonotype: A much more abundant neighbour one base away suggests this may be a read error. The chain combines TRBV5-1 with TRBJ2-5; unclear D gene. The germline V gene encodes CDR1 SGHRS and CDR2 YFSETQ. The CDR3 consists of 16 residues. With 3 bases removed from V and 4 bases from J, the gap between germline ends came to 19 bases. CDR3 protein: CASSSVPRERLETQYF. The CDR3 DNA follows: TGCGCCAGCAGCTCGGTCCCCCGCGAACGATTAGAGACCCAGTACTTC.

This clonotype was counted ten times or more. J is TRBJ2-1 and V is TRBV7-3; D is undetermined. Between the trimmed V and J ends, which lost 3 bases and 7 bases, there was a span of 10 bases. Germline V gives CDR1 SGHTA, CDR2 FQGTGA. The CDR3 consists of 13 residues. In nucleotides, the CDR3 is TGTGCCAGCAGCTTCCCCGGAACAAATGAGCAGTTCTTC. It yields the protein CASSFPGTNEQFF.

This chain connects TRBV7-6 to TRBJ2-1, with 11 bases that match TRBD2. Germline values: CDR1 SGHVS, CDR2 FNYEAQ. After removal of 5 bases from V and 5 bases from J, the junction contained 11 bases not matched to a gene. This CDR3 has 17 residues. Here the CDR3 reads CASSPHIAGGPHNEQFF. The CDR3 nucleotides read TGTGCCAGCAGCCCGCACATAGCGGGAGGGCCCCACAATGAGCAGTTCTTC.

This clonotype was picked up many times. The V call is TRBV20-1, the J call TRBJ2-5; perhaps TRBD2 as D (6 bases). Per germline, CDR1 DFQATT and CDR2 SNEGSKA (reference sequence). The germline V and J ends were trimmed by 0 bases and 5 bases, with 19 bases remaining between them. This CDR3 has 16 amino acids. CDR3 region: CSAREGGWGFGETQYF. As DNA, the CDR3 is TGCAGTGCTAGAGAGGGGGGATGGGGATTCGGGGAGACCCAGTACTTC.

This clonotype was recorded at least ten times. This chain connects TRBV11-2 to TRBJ2-5; a weak D match, TRBD2 (6 bases). CDR1 is SGHAT, CDR2 FQNNGV, per germline. The ends were cut back, 5 bases at V and 4 bases at J, with 11 bases in the middle. The CDR3 is made up of 13 amino acids. The CDR3 DNA is TGTGCCAGCAGCCTACCGGGGGTAGAGACCCAGTACTTC. Amino acid sequence: CASSLPGVETQYF.

The CDR3 reads CASSLTSARWETQYF. CDR3 coding DNA: TGTGCCAGCAGTCTTACTAGCGCAAGATGGGAGACCCAGTACTTC. The rearrangement joins TRBV27 to TRBJ2-5; the match to TRBD2 covers 7 bases. Trimming at V came to 5 bases and at J to 5 bases, leaving 11 bases not matched to a gene. Germline CDR1 reads MNHEY; CDR2 reads SMNVEV (reference sequence). The CDR3 length is 15 residues.

This clonotype has a count of ten or more. The chain links TRBV4-3 to TRBJ2-1; TRBD1 or TRBD2 may be the D gene (5 bases each). V was shortened by 4 bases and J by 0 bases, with 13 bases between the two germline ends. Germline V gives CDR1 LGHNA, CDR2 YSLEER. This CDR3 is built from 16 residues. In DNA form, the CDR3 reads TGCGCCAGCAGCCCCCGGGGACGGAGCTCCTACAATGAGCAGTTCTTC. It specifies CASSPRGRSSYNEQFF.

In its sample, this clonotype was seen many times. The chain is built from TRBV28 and TRBJ2-1, with no clear D. Germline-derived CDR1 and CDR2 are MDHEN and SYDVKM. The CDR3 has 13 amino acids. CDR3 bases: TGTGTAGCATGGGATCGCTCCTACAATGAGCAGTTCTTC. Protein: CVAWDRSYNEQFF. The entire variable domain, with the rest obtained from reference TRBV28 and TRBJ2-1, is as follows: DVKVTQSSRYLVKRTGEKVFLECVQDMDHENMFWYRQDPGLGLRLIYFSYDVKMKEKGDIPEGYSVSREKKERFSLILESASTNQTSMYLCVAWDRSYNEQFFGPGTRLTVL.

This clonotype was detected ten times or more. This sequence joins TRBV12-3 or TRBV12-4 and TRBJ2-3, with 7 bases identical to TRBD2. The V and J ends lost 3 bases and 1 base, in that order; junction bases with no gene match: 1. The length of the CDR3 is 14 residues. The CDR3 DNA reads TGTGCCAGCAGTTTTACTAGCGGCACAGATACGCAGTATTTT. Protein sequence: CASSFTSGTDTQYF.

This clonotype was observed many times. The chain recombines TRBV4-2 with TRBJ2-5; 8 bases fit TRBD2. After removal of 4 bases from V and 2 bases from J, the junction contained 12 bases not matched to a gene. Looked up from germline, CDR1 is LGHNA and CDR2 is YNFKEQ. The CDR3 runs 17 residues. Here the CDR3 DNA reads TGTGCCAGCAGCCCCATCGGGGGGGGACGAATACAAGAGACCCAGTACTTC. Translating it yields CASSPIGGGRIQETQYF.

In this sample, this clonotype turned up many times. CDR3 region: CASIPNSGNTIYF. CDR3 nucleotide sequence: TGTGCCAGCATCCCTAACTCTGGAAACACCATATATTTT. The chain combines TRBV7-9 with TRBJ1-3, with unresolved D. The germline V gene encodes CDR1 SEHNR and CDR2 FQNEAQ (reference sequence). The V gene lost 7 bases and the J gene lost 0 bases, with 7 bases spanning the gap. CDR3 length equals 13 residues.

This clonotype was found many times. The chain has TRBV3-1 and TRBJ2-3, with 12 bases lining up with TRBD2. The germline CDR1 and CDR2 sequences are LGHDT and YNNKEL (reference sequence). The CDR3 extends over 21 amino acids. V lost 2 bases and J lost 1; bases outside the gene matches: 16. CDR3 residues: CASSQPTGTSGGWEGTDTQYF. CDR3 nucleotide sequence: TGTGCCAGCAGCCAACCGACGGGAACTAGCGGGGGGTGGGAGGGCACAGATACGCAGTATTTT.

This clonotype was seen ten or more times. The chain recombines TRBV6-5 with TRBJ1-4; D call uncertain. The CDR3 length is 11 residues. The V gene lost 6 bases and the J gene lost 5 bases, with 4 bases spanning the gap. Germline CDR1 is MNHEY and CDR2 is SVGAGI. The CDR3 loop reads CASRRNEKLFF. The CDR3 region has the DNA TGTGCCAGCAGACGAAATGAAAAACTGTTTTTT.

The chain couples TRBV2 to TRBJ2-3, with D possibly matching TRBD2 (6 bases). The CDR3 runs to 14 residues. The V and J ends lost 4 bases and 2 bases respectively, with 10 bases between them. Germline V lookup: CDR1 SNHLY, CDR2 FYNNEI. The CDR3 nucleotides are TGTGCCAGCAGTGCTGGCGGGGCCACAGATACGCAGTATTTT. It yields the protein CASSAGGATDTQYF. Combining the CDR3 with reference TRBV2 and TRBJ2-3 gives the whole variable domain EPEVTQTPSHQVTQMGQEVILRCVPISNHLYFYWYRQILGQKVEFLVSFYNNEISEKSEIFDDQFSVERPDGSNFTLKIRSTKLEDSAMYFCASSAGGATDTQYFGPGTRLTVL.

This clonotype was observed at least ten times. The chain joins TRBV7-6 to TRBJ2-5, with a weak D call TRBD1 (8 bases). Germline V gives CDR1 SGHVS, CDR2 FNYEAQ. This CDR3 is 17 amino acids long. Deletions cut 1 base from V and 4 bases from J, with 19 bases between. The CDR3 is CASSLVPPTGGGETQYF. For the CDR3, the DNA is TGTGCCAGCAGCTTAGTTCCTCCTACAGGGGGGGGAGAGACCCAGTACTTC.

Ten or more counts support this clonotype. The chain uses TRBV5-6 and TRBJ2-1, with D perhaps matching TRBD1 (6 bases). The CDR3 is 18 residues long. Trimming stripped 0 bases from V and 6 bases from J, with 22 bases between. CDR1 and CDR2 from the germline V gene are SGHDT and YYEEEE. CDR3 residues: CASSLEVISGVLINEQFF. In DNA form, the CDR3 reads TGTGCCAGCAGCTTGGAGGTTATTTCAGGGGTCCTCATCAATGAGCAGTTCTTC.

This clonotype has ten or more counts. V gene TRBV6-1 combines with J gene TRBJ2-1; possible D gene TRBD1, 5 bases. The CDR3 consists of 14 residues. Germline CDR1 and CDR2: MNHNS and SASEGT. The V gene lost 2 bases and the J gene lost 7 bases, with 12 bases spanning the gap. The CDR3 DNA reads TGTGCCAGCAGTGAAAGAGATAGGGGAAATGAGCAGTTCTTC. This gives the protein CASSERDRGNEQFF.

There are many counts of this clonotype. The CDR3 loop reads CSVEDRAGLPYEQYF. In DNA form, the CDR3 reads TGCAGCGTTGAAGATCGGGCGGGGCTTCCTTACGAGCAGTACTTC. The chain has TRBV29-1 and TRBJ2-7; possible D gene TRBD2, 6 bases. Trimming took off 0 bases at V and 4 bases at J, with 16 bases between the two ends. Per the germline V gene, CDR1 is SQVTM and CDR2 is ANQGSEA. CDR3 length: 15 amino acids.

The gene calls are TRBV9 and TRBJ2-5, with D perhaps TRBD2 (6 bases). The CDR3 extends over 16 amino acids. Germline CDR1 is SGDLS and CDR2 is YYNGEE. The V and J ends lost 4 bases and 4 bases respectively, with 20 bases between them. The CDR3 is CASSSQRASDGETQYF. The CDR3 DNA is TGTGCCAGCAGCTCGCAGAGGGCTAGCGACGGAGAGACCCAGTACTTC.

There are many counts of this clonotype. The gene calls are TRBV7-2 and TRBJ2-4; 7 bases match TRBD1. The germline CDR1 and CDR2 sequences are SGHTA and FQGNSA. The V gene end was trimmed by 5 bases and the J gene end by 0 bases; junction bases not matched to a gene: 7. CDR3 length: 16 amino acids. The CDR3 region is CASSLTGVIAKNIQYF. CDR3 nucleotides: TGTGCCAGCAGCCTTACAGGGGTCATAGCCAAAAACATTCAGTACTTC.

This clonotype was recorded many times. The V call is TRBV18, the J call TRBJ2-7; 10 bases are a match to TRBD2. J was trimmed by 8 bases and V by 1 base; bases with no gene match: 8. Looked up from germline, CDR1 is KGHSH and CDR2 is LQKENI. The CDR3 contains 15 residues. CDR3 DNA sequence: TGTGCCAGCTCACCACTGGTAGCGGGAGGCGCCCAGCAGTACTTC. Residues: CASSPLVAGGAQQYF.